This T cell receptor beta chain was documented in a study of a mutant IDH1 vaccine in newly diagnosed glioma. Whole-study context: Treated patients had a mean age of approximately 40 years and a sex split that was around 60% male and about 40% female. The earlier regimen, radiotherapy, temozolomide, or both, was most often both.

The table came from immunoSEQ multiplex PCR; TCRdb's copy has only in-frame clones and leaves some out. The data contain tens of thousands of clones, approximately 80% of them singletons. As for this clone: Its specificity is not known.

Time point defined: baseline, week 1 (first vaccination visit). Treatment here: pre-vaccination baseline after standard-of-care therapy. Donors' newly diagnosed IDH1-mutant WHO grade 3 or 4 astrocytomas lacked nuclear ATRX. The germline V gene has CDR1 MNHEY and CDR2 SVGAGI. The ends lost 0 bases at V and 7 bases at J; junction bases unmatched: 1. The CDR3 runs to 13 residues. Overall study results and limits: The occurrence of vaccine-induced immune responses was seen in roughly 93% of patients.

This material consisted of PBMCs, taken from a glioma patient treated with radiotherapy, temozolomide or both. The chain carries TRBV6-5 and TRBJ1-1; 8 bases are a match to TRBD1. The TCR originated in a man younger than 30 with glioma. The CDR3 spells CASSYSDRGEAFF. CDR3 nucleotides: TGTGCCAGCAGTTACTCCGACAGGGGTGAAGCTTTCTTT.